Below, 30 T cell receptor beta chains from the same sample are listed, as sequenced in a study of blood T cell repertoires in COVID-19. The repertoire was sequenced with immunoSEQ multiplex PCR; TCRdb's copy has only in-frame clones and lacks some. The table includes about 88,000 clones, 70% to 90% detected once. The sequencing sample was made of peripheral blood. These receptors came from a woman older than 75 with acute or convalescent COVID-19.

This sequence joins TRBV6-5 and TRBJ1-1, with a possible D match to TRBD1 (5 bases). V lost 2 bases and J 1 base, leaving 11 bases between the germline ends. The CDR3 has 15 residues. The germline V gene has CDR1 MNHEY and CDR2 SVGAGI. Here the CDR3 DNA reads TGTGCCAGCAGTTACACCTTAGGGGCGAACACTGAAGCTTTCTTT. This gives the protein CASSYTLGANTEAFF.

This clone was detected a few times. Within the sample, other DNA sequences also encode this same CDR3. This chain's CDR3 is CASSSGQPNYGYTF. The CDR3 DNA follows: TGCGCCAGCAGCTCGGGACAACCTAACTATGGCTACACCTTC. The chain couples TRBV5-1 to TRBJ1-2; D is perhaps TRBD1 (6 bases). Germline V gene data show CDR1 as SGHRS and CDR2 as YFSETQ. Trimming pared 3 bases from V and 0 bases from J, leaving 9 bases between. The CDR3 length is 14 residues.

The V and J genes are TRBV4-3 and TRBJ1-4; weak D call: TRBD1 (5 bases). Germline values: CDR1 LGHNA, CDR2 YSLEER. CDR3 length: 15 residues. V lost 4 bases to trimming and J lost 7 bases, with 16 bases between them. The CDR3 DNA reads as TGCGCCAGCAGCCCCCGACAGCGGGCTTTTGAAAAACTGTTTTTT. Its translation is CASSPRQRAFEKLFF.

The J gene is TRBJ2-1, the V gene TRBV7-2, with 8 bases fitting TRBD2. The CDR3 is made up of 13 amino acids. With 7 bases clipped from V and 8 bases from J, the junction kept 7 bases outside the gene matches. Germline V gene lookup returns CDR1 SGHTA and CDR2 FQGNSA. This CDR3 is CASTRLAWDEQFF. CDR3 in DNA: TGTGCCAGCACAAGACTAGCGTGGGATGAGCAGTTCTTC. The whole variable domain, filled in from reference TRBV7-2 and TRBJ2-1, reads GAGVSQSPSNKVTEKGKDVELRCDPISGHTALYWYRQSLGQGLEFLIYFQGNSAPDKSGLPSDRFSAERTGGSVSTLTIQRTQQEDSAVYLCASTRLAWDEQFFGPGTRLTVL.

The chain employs TRBV18 and TRBJ1-6; D possibly corresponds to TRBD1 (5 bases). CDR1 and CDR2 from the germline V gene are KGHSH and LQKENI. This CDR3 is 15 amino acids long. Trimming took off 1 base at V and 6 bases at J, with 10 bases between the two ends. CDR3 DNA: TGTGCCAGCTCACCACAGGGGCCTCCTAATTCACCCCTCCACTTT. Amino acids: CASSPQGPPNSPLHF.

The chain combines TRBV11-2 with TRBJ2-6; 11 bases line up with TRBD2. The CDR3 extends over 17 amino acids. Germline CDR1 is SGHAT and CDR2 is FQNNGV. Trimming at V came to 3 bases and at J to 1 base, leaving 2 bases not matched to a gene. Here the CDR3 reads CASSLGLAASGANVLTF. The CDR3 DNA reads TGTGCCAGCAGCTTGGGACTAGCGGCTTCTGGGGCCAACGTCCTGACTTTC.

The V and J genes are TRBV2 and TRBJ2-1; D is undetermined. This CDR3 spans 16 amino acids. Trimming left V 2 bases short and J 0 bases short, with 11 bases between. Germline CDR1 and CDR2: SNHLY and FYNNEI. CDR3 residues: CASSEPDLYSYNEQFF. The CDR3 nucleotides read TGTGCCAGCAGTGAACCCGACTTGTACTCCTACAATGAGCAGTTCTTC.

The chain couples TRBV7-3 to TRBJ2-3; 10 bases are a match to TRBD2. The germline CDR1 and CDR2 sequences are SGHTA and FQGTGA. V lost 1 base, J lost 6 bases, and 4 bases stayed unmatched. The CDR3 is 15 residues long. The CDR3 loop is CASSLKAGGPDTQYF. For the CDR3, the DNA is TGTGCCAGCAGCTTAAAAGCGGGGGGGCCCGATACGCAGTATTTT.

The chain combines TRBV19 with TRBJ1-2, with D maybe TRBD1 (6 bases). The germline V and J ends were trimmed by 5 bases and 6 bases, with 13 bases remaining between them. The CDR3 sequence is 13 residues long. Looked up from germline, CDR1 is LNHDA and CDR2 is SQIVND (reference sequence). CDR3 in amino acids: CASSRTGRDGYTF. CDR3 DNA: TGTGCCAGTAGTCGCACAGGGCGCGATGGCTACACCTTC.

The V and J genes are TRBV7-2 and TRBJ2-1; no firm D call. CDR1 and CDR2 (germline): SGHTA, FQGNSA. Trimming removed 1 base at V and 7 bases at J, with 8 bases between. CDR3 size: 13 residues. The CDR3 is CASSLGLVNEQFF. DNA of the CDR3: TGTGCCAGCAGCTTAGGCCTAGTTAATGAGCAGTTCTTC.

The chain employs TRBV15 and TRBJ2-2; 8 nucleotides agree with TRBD1. The CDR3 covers 17 residues. V was pared by 0 bases and J by 7 bases, with 10 bases of the junction left unmatched. The germline V gene has CDR1 LNHNV and CDR2 YYDKDF (reference sequence). The CDR3 here is CATSRETGTGFNGELFF. The CDR3 region has the DNA TGTGCCACCAGCAGAGAGACCGGGACAGGATTTAACGGGGAGCTGTTTTTT.

The chain is built from TRBV9 and TRBJ2-7; D might be TRBD1 (5 bases). This CDR3 has 14 amino acids. Germline CDR1 SGDLS, CDR2 YYNGEE. The V end was cut by 3 bases, the J end by 4 bases, with 14 bases between. The CDR3 loop is CASSEGPFTYEQYF. For the CDR3, the DNA is TGTGCCAGCAGCGAGGGGCCTTTCACATACGAGCAGTACTTC.

The chain has TRBV30 and TRBJ1-6; TRBD1 is a possible D gene (5 bases). V was trimmed by 4 bases and J by 6 bases, leaving 19 bases between them. This CDR3 has 16 residues. CDR1 and CDR2 (germline): GTSNPN, SVGIG (reference sequence). The CDR3 spells CAWIMDTPRSNSPLHF. The DNA for the CDR3 is TGTGCCTGGATCATGGACACCCCGCGGTCTAATTCACCCCTCCACTTT.

The chain has TRBV7-6 and TRBJ2-1; maybe TRBD2 (6 bases). CDR1 is SGHVS, CDR2 FNYEAQ, per germline. The CDR3 has 15 residues. Trimming shortened V by 2 bases and J by 7 bases, and 15 bases separated the two germline ends. CDR3 region: CASSLSEGEHNEQFF. The CDR3 DNA reads as TGTGCCAGCAGCTTATCGGAGGGAGAACATAATGAGCAGTTCTTC.

This chain connects TRBV7-3 to TRBJ1-1; weak D call: TRBD1 (5 bases). The CDR3 runs to 14 residues. Germline V gives CDR1 SGHTA, CDR2 FQGTGA. Between the trimmed V and J ends, which lost 1 base and 5 bases, there was a span of 11 bases. In DNA, the CDR3 is TGTGCCAGCAGCTTAATCGGAGGGGTGACTGAAGCTTTCTTT. Protein product: CASSLIGGVTEAFF.

This chain uses TRBV3-1 (or the pseudogene TRBV3-2) with TRBJ1-4; possible D gene TRBD1, 5 bases. Trimming cost V 4 bases and J 7 bases, with 19 bases left between them. Germline V CDR1 and CDR2: LGHDT, YNNKEL (reference sequence). There are 16 residues in the CDR3. CDR3 sequence reads: CASSRGTPGPGEKLFF. CDR3 nucleotides: TGTGCCAGCAGCCGAGGGACTCCTGGGCCGGGTGAAAAACTGTTTTTT.

In its sample, this clone was seen once. The chain couples TRBV29-1 to TRBJ2-2; possibly TRBD2 for D (5 bases). The germline gives CDR1 SQVTM, CDR2 ANQGSEA. CDR3 size: 15 residues. Deletions cut 7 bases from V and 4 bases from J, with 19 bases between. The CDR3 DNA follows: TGCAGCGCATCCGGGCCGGGGAGCTCCACCGGGGAGCTGTTTTTT. The encoded protein is CSASGPGSSTGELFF.

J is TRBJ2-5 and V is TRBV4-2; D is perhaps TRBD1 (6 bases). In germline, CDR1 is LGHNA, CDR2 YNFKEQ. CDR3 length equals 14 residues. Trimming shortened V by 0 bases and J by 5 bases, and 10 bases separated the two germline ends. The CDR3 loop is CASSQDRGSETQYF. CDR3 nucleotide sequence: TGTGCCAGCAGCCAAGATAGGGGGAGTGAGACCCAGTACTTC.

This clone has only one observation. V is TRBV27 and J is TRBJ2-7, with a weak D call TRBD2 (5 bases). V was clipped by 2 bases and J by 0 bases, with 11 bases between them. This CDR3 region has 15 residues. Germline V CDR1 and CDR2: MNHEY, SMNVEV (reference sequence). CDR3 amino acids: CASSLEAGSSYEQYF. The CDR3 DNA sequence: TGTGCCAGCAGTTTAGAGGCGGGTAGCTCCTACGAGCAGTACTTC.

V and J are TRBV5-1 and TRBJ1-2; no reliable D call. The CDR3 consists of 14 residues. CDR1 and CDR2 from the germline V gene are SGHRS and YFSETQ. The V gene lost 0 bases and the J gene lost 0 bases, with 6 bases spanning the gap. This CDR3 reads CASSLVAANYGYTF. The CDR3 DNA is TGCGCCAGCAGCTTGGTGGCAGCTAACTATGGCTACACCTTC.

V usage is TRBV19 and J usage is TRBJ1-5; D not resolved. Per the germline V gene, CDR1 is LNHDA and CDR2 is SQIVND (reference sequence). CDR3 length: 16 residues. With 3 bases removed from V and 2 bases from J, the gap between germline ends came to 14 bases. In DNA, the CDR3 is TGTGCCAGTAGTATGACGGCGGCAAATCGCAATCAGCCCCAGCATTTT. Translation gives CASSMTAANRNQPQHF. Full variable domain (outside the CDR3, taken from reference TRBV19 and TRBJ1-5): DGGITQSPKYLFRKEGQNVTLSCEQNLNHDAMYWYRQDPGQGLRLIYYSQIVNDFQKGDIAEGYSVSREKKESFPLTVTSAQKNPTAFYLCASSMTAANRNQPQHFGDGTRLSIL.

This rearrangement joins TRBV12-3 or TRBV12-4 to TRBJ2-3; D perhaps matches TRBD2 (7 bases). V was shortened by 7 bases and J by 8 bases, with 13 bases between the two germline ends. The CDR3 length is 12 residues. In nucleotides, the CDR3 is TGTGCCAGCATGGGGGGGCGGTCTACGCAGTATTTT. It encodes CASMGGRSTQYF.

A word on this clone: The sample has other DNA sequences that encode this CDR3 too. V usage is TRBV15 and J usage is TRBJ1-5, with 8 bases matching TRBD1. J was trimmed by 5 bases and V by 1 base; bases with no gene match: 7. Germline CDR1 is LNHNV and CDR2 is YYDKDF (reference sequence). This CDR3 spans 16 amino acids. CDR3 DNA sequence: TGTGCCACCAGCAGAGCCGGGACAGGCGGATATCAGCCCCAGCATTTT. This codes for CATSRAGTGGYQPQHF.

The rearrangement links TRBV7-2 to TRBJ2-1, with D hard to call. This CDR3 contains 13 residues. V was clipped by 0 bases and J by 8 bases, with 8 bases between them. Germline V gives CDR1 SGHTA, CDR2 FQGNSA. Here the CDR3 reads CASSLAYVDEQFF. The CDR3 DNA is TGTGCCAGCAGCTTAGCCTACGTCGATGAGCAGTTCTTC. The complete variable domain, with remaining parts taken from reference TRBV7-2 and TRBJ2-1, reads GAGVSQSPSNKVTEKGKDVELRCDPISGHTALYWYRQSLGQGLEFLIYFQGNSAPDKSGLPSDRFSAERTGGSVSTLTIQRTQQEDSAVYLCASSLAYVDEQFFGPGTRLTVL.

The chain uses TRBV5-1 and TRBJ1-2; 7 bases map to TRBD1. The V gene's germline CDR1 is SGHRS and CDR2 YFSETQ. The CDR3 is made up of 13 amino acids. With 4 bases clipped from V and 10 bases from J, the junction kept 10 bases outside the gene matches. CDR3 coding DNA: TGCGCCAGCAGCACCGCGACAGGGAAAGACTACACCTTC. Translating it yields CASSTATGKDYTF.

The chain uses TRBV5-1 and TRBJ2-5, with D perhaps TRBD2 (6 bases). Germline V CDR1 and CDR2: SGHRS, YFSETQ. The CDR3 is made up of 14 amino acids. The ends were cut back, 3 bases at V and 5 bases at J, with 14 bases in the middle. DNA for the CDR3: TGCGCCAGCAGCTCCACATTTCGGGGGGAGACCCAGTACTTC. Its protein product is CASSSTFRGETQYF.

The chain joins TRBV5-1 to TRBJ1-2, with D perhaps TRBD1 (6 bases). V was clipped by 0 bases and J by 7 bases, with 22 bases between them. CDR3 length: 17 residues. CDR1 SGHRS and CDR2 YFSETQ come from the germline V gene. The CDR3 nucleotides read TGCGCCAGCAGCTTGGTATCCCTACAGGGTTTGAGCGGTGGCTACACCTTC. It yields the protein CASSLVSLQGLSGGYTF.

The chain uses TRBV25-1 and TRBJ1-6; the D gene is possibly TRBD1 (6 bases). This CDR3 has 14 residues. Per the germline V gene, CDR1 is MGHDK and CDR2 is SYGVNS. V was trimmed by 8 bases and J by 7 bases, leaving 15 bases between them. CDR3 in DNA: TGTGCCAGCTCCCAGGGGTTGTGGAATTCACCCCTCCACTTT. Translating gives CASSQGLWNSPLHF.

This clone was seen once. This chain links TRBV2 with TRBJ2-7; a weak D match, TRBD1 (6 bases). Germline V lookup: CDR1 SNHLY, CDR2 FYNNEI. With 6 bases removed from V and 0 bases from J, the gap between germline ends came to 9 bases. This CDR3 contains 13 residues. The CDR3 DNA follows: TGTGCCAGCAGAGGACAGAGCTCCTACGAGCAGTACTTC. Translated, it gives CASRGQSSYEQYF.

The gene calls are TRBV3-1 (or the pseudogene TRBV3-2) and TRBJ2-5; weak D call: TRBD1 (6 bases). The CDR3 is made up of 13 amino acids. V dropped 4 bases and J dropped 5 bases, with 11 bases sitting between them. CDR1 LGHDT and CDR2 YNNKEL come from the germline V gene (reference sequence). The CDR3 DNA reads as TGTGCCAGCAGCCGGGGACACGGTGAGACCCAGTACTTC. Translated: CASSRGHGETQYF.